Listed below are T cell receptor beta chains from one sample, sequenced in a study of molecular identifiers for immune sequencing clone quantification. TCRdb analysed the PCR reads with MiXCR anew, one entry per CDR3 protein. Counted here are 490,000 or so distinct CDR3 sequences, 20% to 25% occurring once; the ten biggest clones make up approximately 0.84%. The source material was naive CD8+ T cells from blood, with Jurkat cell RNA spiked in. The receptors come from a human donor in good health. Some libraries in this study had Jurkat cell RNA spiked in. The CDR3 runs from the conserved cysteine through the conserved F or W. A D gene is named only where the DNA matches it firmly. Clone size is stated in some rows and not others, as once, few, many or a class when expanded.

TRBD2	TRBV19	TRBJ2-1	few	CASSIAMTSGEQFF	TGTGCCAGTAGTATCGCCATGACTAGCGGAGAGCAGTTCTTC
TRBD1	TRBV2	TRBJ1-3	.	CASSRFTGTETSSGNTIYF	TGTGCCAGCAGCCGCTTTACCGGGACAGAAACCTCCTCTGGAAACACCATATATTTT
.	TRBV4-3	TRBJ1-1	.	CASTQAPVSTDMNTEAFF	TGCGCCAGCACCCAAGCCCCAGTGTCTACAGACATGAACACTGAAGCTTTCTTT
TRBD2	TRBV5-5	TRBJ2-7	many	CASSLWEPGLHIYEQYF	TGTGCCAGCAGCTTATGGGAACCGGGACTACACATCTACGAGCAGTACTTC
.	TRBV30	TRBJ2-7	.	CAWSPQTGPLYEQYF	TGTGCCTGGAGCCCACAGACAGGCCCCCTCTACGAGCAGTACTTC
.	TRBV27	TRBJ2-7	many	CASSYTGTRTYEQYF	TGTGCCAGCAGTTACACCGGGACAAGAACCTACGAGCAGTACTTC
.	TRBV5-4	TRBJ2-5	many	CASSGGDSSGETQYF	TGTGCCAGCAGCGGGGGGGACAGTAGTGGAGAGACCCAGTACTTC
.	TRBV13	TRBJ2-7	.	CASSSRFEENTYEQYF	TGTGCCAGCAGCTCTAGGTTTGAAGAGAACACCTACGAGCAGTACTTC
.	TRBV4-3	TRBJ2-3	many	CASSQGSQAPTDTQYF	TGCGCCAGCAGCCAGGGTAGCCAAGCCCCCACAGATACGCAGTATTTT
.	TRBV20-1	TRBJ1-4	few	CSAEPRGATEKLFF	TGCAGTGCGGAACCCCGGGGGGCGACTGAAAAACTGTTTTTT
.	TRBV3-1	TRBJ2-2	many	CASSQVSSPGELFF	TGTGCCAGCAGCCAAGTTTCCAGTCCCGGGGAGCTGTTTTTT
TRBD1	TRBV7-9	TRBJ1-1	few	CASSSWDRGVEAFF	TGTGCCAGCAGCTCCTGGGACAGGGGGGTTGAAGCTTTCTTT
TRBD1	TRBV12-3/TRBV12-4	TRBJ1-2	few	CASSFGGTGGPHGYTF	TGTGCCAGCAGTTTTGGTGGGACAGGGGGCCCCCATGGCTACACCTTC
.	TRBV24-1	TRBJ2-7	few	CATRDNGNSYEQYF	TGTGCCACCCGAGATAACGGGAACTCCTACGAGCAGTACTTC
TRBD1	TRBV7-9	TRBJ2-2	.	CASSSVTGEPFF	TGTGCCAGCAGCTCAGTTACAGGGGAGCCGTTTTTT
.	TRBV28	TRBJ1-1	many	CASSWGEGTEAFF	TGTGCCAGCAGTTGGGGGGAGGGGACTGAAGCTTTCTTT
.	TRBV4-1	TRBJ1-1	.	CASSPRDTKSEAFF	TGCGCCAGCAGCCCGCGAGACACCAAATCTGAAGCTTTCTTT
TRBD2	TRBV7-6	TRBJ2-2	few	CASSSQALGFTSGGPTGELFF	TGTGCCAGCAGCTCCCAAGCCTTGGGTTTTACTAGCGGGGGACCCACCGGGGAGCTGTTTTTT